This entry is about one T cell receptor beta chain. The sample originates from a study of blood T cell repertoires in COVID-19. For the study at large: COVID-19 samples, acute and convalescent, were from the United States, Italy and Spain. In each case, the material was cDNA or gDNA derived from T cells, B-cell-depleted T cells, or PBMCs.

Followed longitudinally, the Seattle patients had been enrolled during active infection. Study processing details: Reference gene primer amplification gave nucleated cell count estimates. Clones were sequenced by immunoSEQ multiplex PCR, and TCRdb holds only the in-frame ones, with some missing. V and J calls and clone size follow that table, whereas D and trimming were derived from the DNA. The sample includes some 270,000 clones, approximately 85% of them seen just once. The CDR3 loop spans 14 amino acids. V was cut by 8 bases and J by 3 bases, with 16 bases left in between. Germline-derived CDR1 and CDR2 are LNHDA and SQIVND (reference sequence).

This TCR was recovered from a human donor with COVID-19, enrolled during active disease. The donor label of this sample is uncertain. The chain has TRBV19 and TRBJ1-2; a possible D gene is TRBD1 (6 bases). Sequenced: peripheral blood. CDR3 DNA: TGTGCCAGTGGTGAACAGGGTAACTACTATGGCTACACCTTC. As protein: CASGEQGNYYGYTF.